This TCR beta chain emerged from a study of T cell responses to AZD1222 COVID-19 vaccine. Pooling covered second doses at about 4 or about 12 weeks. For this clone: Its matching antigen is unknown.

Study-wide results and caveats: Clonal diversity may have been underestimated, and the donors were mostly white British, with more females than males. Vaccine-associated CD4 TCRs ranged over spike, dominating at 160-218 and 743-854.

The germline gives CDR1 SGHNT, CDR2 YYREEE (reference sequence). This CDR3 contains 14 residues. Trimming removed 4 bases from V and 0 bases from J, with 10 bases in between. Sequencing was performed with immunoSEQ multiplex PCR; in TCRdb, only in-frame clones are kept and a portion is missing. Seen here are roughly 86,000 clones, roughly 85% observed once, and the top ten hold over 3.5%. The TCR comes from an adult who received the AZD1222 COVID-19 vaccine. The sample here was peripheral blood, taken 28 days after the second AZD1222 dose. The genes are TRBV5-4 and TRBJ1-1, with D hard to call. CDR3 loop: CASSPLGMNTEAFF. The CDR3 nucleotides read TGTGCCAGCAGCCCTCTAGGCATGAACACTGAAGCTTTCTTT.